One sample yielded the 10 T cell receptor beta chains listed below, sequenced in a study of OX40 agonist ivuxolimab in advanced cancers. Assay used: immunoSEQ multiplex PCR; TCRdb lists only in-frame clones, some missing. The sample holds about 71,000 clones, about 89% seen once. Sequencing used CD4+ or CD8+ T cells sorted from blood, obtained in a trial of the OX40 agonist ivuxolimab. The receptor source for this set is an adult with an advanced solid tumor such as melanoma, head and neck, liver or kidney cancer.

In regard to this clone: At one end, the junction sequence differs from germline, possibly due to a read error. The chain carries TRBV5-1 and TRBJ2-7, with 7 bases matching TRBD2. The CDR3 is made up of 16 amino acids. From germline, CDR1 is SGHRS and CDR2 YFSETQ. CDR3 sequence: CASGLEGRGNWDEQYF. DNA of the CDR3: TGCGCCAGCGGCTTGGAGGGGCGGGGGAATTGGGACGAGCAGTACTTC.

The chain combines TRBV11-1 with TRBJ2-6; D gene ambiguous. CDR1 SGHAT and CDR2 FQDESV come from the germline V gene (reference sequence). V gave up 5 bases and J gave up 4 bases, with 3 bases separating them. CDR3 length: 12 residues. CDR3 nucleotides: TGTGCCAGCAGCCCGGGGGCCAACGTCCTGACTTTC. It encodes CASSPGANVLTF.

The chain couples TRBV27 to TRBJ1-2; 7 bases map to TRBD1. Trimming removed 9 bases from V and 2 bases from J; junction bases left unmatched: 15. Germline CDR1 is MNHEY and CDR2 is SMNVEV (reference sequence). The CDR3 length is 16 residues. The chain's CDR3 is CASRTFLGQLNYGYTF. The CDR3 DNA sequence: TGTGCCAGTCGGACCTTCTTGGGACAGTTGAACTATGGCTACACCTTC.

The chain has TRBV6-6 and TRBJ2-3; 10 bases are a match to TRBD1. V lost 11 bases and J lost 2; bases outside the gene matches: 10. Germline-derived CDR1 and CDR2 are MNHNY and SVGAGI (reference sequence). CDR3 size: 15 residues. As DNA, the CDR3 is TGTGCCTCCATGAGGGGGACAGGGGACACAGATACGCAGTATTTT. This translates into CASMRGTGDTDTQYF.

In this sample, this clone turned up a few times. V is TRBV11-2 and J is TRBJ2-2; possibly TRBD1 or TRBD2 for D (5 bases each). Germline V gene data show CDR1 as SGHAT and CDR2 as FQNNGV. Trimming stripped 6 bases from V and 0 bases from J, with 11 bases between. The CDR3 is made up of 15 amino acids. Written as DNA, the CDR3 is TGTGCCAGCAGTCCCGGGACGTCGAACACCGGGGAGCTGTTTTTT. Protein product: CASSPGTSNTGELFF.

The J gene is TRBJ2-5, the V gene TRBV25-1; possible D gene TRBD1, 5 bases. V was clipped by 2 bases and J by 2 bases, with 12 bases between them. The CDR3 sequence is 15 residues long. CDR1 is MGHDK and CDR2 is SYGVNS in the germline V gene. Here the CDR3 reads CASSEDRSIQETQYF. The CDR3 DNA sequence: TGTGCCAGCAGTGAAGACAGATCCATTCAAGAGACCCAGTACTTC.

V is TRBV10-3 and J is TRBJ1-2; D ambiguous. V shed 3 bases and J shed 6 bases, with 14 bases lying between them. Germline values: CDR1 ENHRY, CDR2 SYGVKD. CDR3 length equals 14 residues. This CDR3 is CAISDPPRQNGYTF. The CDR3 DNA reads TGTGCCATCAGTGACCCTCCCCGGCAGAATGGCTACACCTTC.

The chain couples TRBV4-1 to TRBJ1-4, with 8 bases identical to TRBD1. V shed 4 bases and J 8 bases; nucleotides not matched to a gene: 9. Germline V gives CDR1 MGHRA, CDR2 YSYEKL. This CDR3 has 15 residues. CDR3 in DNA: TGCGCCAGCAGCCCCTACGGGACAGGACGAGAAAAACTGTTTTTT. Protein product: CASSPYGTGREKLFF.

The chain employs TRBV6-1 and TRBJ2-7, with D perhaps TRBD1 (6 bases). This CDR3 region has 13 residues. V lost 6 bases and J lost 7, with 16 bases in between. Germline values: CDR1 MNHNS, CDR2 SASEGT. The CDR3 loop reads CASRRDTLGEQYF. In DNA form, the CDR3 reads TGTGCCAGCAGGAGGGACACCCTCGGGGAGCAGTACTTC.

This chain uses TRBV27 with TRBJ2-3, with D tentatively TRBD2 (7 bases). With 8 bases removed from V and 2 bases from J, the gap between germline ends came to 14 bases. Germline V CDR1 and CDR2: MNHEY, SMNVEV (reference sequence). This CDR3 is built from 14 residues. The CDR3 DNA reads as TGTGCCAGCGGGGGGGTGGGGGCCACAGATACGCAGTATTTT. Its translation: CASGGVGATDTQYF.